This T cell receptor (beta chain) was captured by sequencing in a study of cytomegalovirus exposure and HLA in healthy donors. Findings of the study overall: The study listed roughly 150 cytomegalovirus-associated TCR beta chains. HLA restriction was apparent for most CMV-associated TCR beta chains in a later analysis.

CDR1 and CDR2 from the germline V gene are PRHDT and FYEKMQ (reference sequence). The V gene end was trimmed by 5 bases and the J gene end by 5 bases; junction bases not matched to a gene: 9. The CDR3 has 14 residues. In the PCR, 60 Vbeta and 13 Jbeta primers were used. Assay used: immunoSEQ multiplex PCR; TCRdb lists only in-frame clones, some missing. The table has tens of thousands of clones, about 80% seen once. This clone was observed a few times. Antigen specificity is unknown. This TCR was recovered from a woman between 35 and 50 years old in good health and CMV-seropositive. The V call is TRBV13, the J call TRBJ2-7; 7 nucleotides align to TRBD1. Sequencing was performed on PBMCs. The CDR3 is CASSRRDRSNEQYF. CDR3 in DNA: TGTGCCAGCAGCCGACGGGACAGATCGAACGAGCAGTACTTC.